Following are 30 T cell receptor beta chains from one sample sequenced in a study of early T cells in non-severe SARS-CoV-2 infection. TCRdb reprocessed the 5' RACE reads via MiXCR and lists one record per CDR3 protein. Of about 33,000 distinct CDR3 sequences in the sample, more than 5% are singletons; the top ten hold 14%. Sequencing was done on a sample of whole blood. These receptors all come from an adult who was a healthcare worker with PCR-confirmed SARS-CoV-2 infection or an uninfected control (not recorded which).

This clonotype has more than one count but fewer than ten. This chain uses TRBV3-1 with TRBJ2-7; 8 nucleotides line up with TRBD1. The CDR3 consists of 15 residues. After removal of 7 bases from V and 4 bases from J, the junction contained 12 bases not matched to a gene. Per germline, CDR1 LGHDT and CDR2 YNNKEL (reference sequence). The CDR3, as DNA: TGTGCCAGCACCAACCACGGGGACAGGACATACGAGCAGTACTTC. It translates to CASTNHGDRTYEQYF.

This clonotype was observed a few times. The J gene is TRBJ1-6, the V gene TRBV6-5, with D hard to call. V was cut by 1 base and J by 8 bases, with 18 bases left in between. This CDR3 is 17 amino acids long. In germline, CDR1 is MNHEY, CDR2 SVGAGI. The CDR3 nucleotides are TGTGCCAGCAGTTACTTCGACCCCGGGGTGAGGGATTCACCCCTCCACTTT. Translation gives CASSYFDPGVRDSPLHF.

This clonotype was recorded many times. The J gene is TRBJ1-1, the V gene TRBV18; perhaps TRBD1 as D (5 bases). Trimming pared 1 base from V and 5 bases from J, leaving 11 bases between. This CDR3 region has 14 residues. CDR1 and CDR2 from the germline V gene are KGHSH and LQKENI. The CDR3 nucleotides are TGTGCCAGCTCACCACAGGGGCAGAGGACTGAAGCTTTCTTT. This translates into CASSPQGQRTEAFF.

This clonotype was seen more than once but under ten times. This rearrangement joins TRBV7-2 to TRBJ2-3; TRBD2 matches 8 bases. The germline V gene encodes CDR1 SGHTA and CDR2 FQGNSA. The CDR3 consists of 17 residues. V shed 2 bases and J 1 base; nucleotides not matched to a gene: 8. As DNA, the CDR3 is TGTGCCAGCAGCTTAAGATGGAGCGGGGGCCGCACAGATACGCAGTATTTT. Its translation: CASSLRWSGGRTDTQYF.

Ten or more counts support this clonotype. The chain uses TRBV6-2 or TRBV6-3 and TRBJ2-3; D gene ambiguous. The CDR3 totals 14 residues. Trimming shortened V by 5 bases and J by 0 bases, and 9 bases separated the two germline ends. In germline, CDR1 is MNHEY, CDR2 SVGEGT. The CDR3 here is CASSSTGSTDTQYF. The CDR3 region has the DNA TGTGCCAGCAGTAGTACCGGCAGCACAGATACGCAGTATTTT.

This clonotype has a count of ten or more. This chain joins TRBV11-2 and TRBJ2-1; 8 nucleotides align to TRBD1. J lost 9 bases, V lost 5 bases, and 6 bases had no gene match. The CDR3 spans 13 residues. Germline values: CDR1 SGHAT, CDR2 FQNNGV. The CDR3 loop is CASSPDRVGEQFF. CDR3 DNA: TGTGCCAGCAGCCCGGACAGGGTCGGTGAGCAGTTCTTC.

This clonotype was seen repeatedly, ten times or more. This CDR3 is CASSLGGTNYGYTF. The CDR3 DNA is TGTGCCAGCAGCTTAGGGGGAACCAACTATGGCTACACCTTC. The rearrangement uses TRBV7-2 and TRBJ1-2, with D hard to call. In germline, CDR1 is SGHTA, CDR2 FQGNSA. V was pared by 1 base and J by 2 bases, with 8 bases between. The length of the CDR3 is 14 residues.

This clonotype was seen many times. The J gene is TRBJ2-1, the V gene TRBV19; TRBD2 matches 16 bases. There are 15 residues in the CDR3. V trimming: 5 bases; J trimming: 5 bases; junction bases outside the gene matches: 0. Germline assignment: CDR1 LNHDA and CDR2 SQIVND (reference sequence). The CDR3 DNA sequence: TGTGCCAGTAGTGGGACTAGCGGGGGGGACAATGAGCAGTTCTTC. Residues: CASSGTSGGDNEQFF.

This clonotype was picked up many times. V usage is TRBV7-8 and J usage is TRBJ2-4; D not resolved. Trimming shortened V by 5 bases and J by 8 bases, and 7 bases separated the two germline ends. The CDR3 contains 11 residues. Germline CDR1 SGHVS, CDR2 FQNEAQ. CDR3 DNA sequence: TGTGCCAGCAGCCCTAAGGACATTCAGTACTTC. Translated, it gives CASSPKDIQYF.

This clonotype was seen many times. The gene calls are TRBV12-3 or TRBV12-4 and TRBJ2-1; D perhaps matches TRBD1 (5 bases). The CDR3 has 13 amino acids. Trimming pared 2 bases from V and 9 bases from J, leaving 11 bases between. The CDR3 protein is CASSLTWGGEQFF. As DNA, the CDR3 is TGTGCCAGCAGTTTAACATGGGGCGGTGAGCAGTTCTTC.

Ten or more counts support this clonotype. CDR3 region: CASSLGFSPLHF. The CDR3 DNA is TGTGCCAGCAGTTTAGGGTTTTCACCCCTCCACTTT. The J gene is TRBJ1-6, the V gene TRBV12-3 or TRBV12-4; D is unresolved. The V and J ends lost 1 base and 9 bases respectively, with 4 bases between them. This CDR3 region has 12 residues.

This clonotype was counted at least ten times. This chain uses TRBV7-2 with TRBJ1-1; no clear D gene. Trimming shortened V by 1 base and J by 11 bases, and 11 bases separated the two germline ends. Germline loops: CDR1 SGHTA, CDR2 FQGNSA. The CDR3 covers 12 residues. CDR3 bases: TGTGCCAGCAGCTTAGATGGGCCGCGGGCTTTCTTT. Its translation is CASSLDGPRAFF. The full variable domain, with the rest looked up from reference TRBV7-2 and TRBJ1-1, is GAGVSQSPSNKVTEKGKDVELRCDPISGHTALYWYRQSLGQGLEFLIYFQGNSAPDKSGLPSDRFSAERTGGSVSTLTIQRTQQEDSAVYLCASSLDGPRAFFGQGTRLTVV.

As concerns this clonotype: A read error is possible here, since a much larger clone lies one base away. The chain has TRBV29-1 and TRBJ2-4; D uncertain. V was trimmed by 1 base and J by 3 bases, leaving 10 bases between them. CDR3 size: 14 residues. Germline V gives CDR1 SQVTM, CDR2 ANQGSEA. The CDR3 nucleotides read TGCAGCGTTGAAGGGATGGGTGTCAAAAACATTCAGTACTTC. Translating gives CSVEGMGVKNIQYF.

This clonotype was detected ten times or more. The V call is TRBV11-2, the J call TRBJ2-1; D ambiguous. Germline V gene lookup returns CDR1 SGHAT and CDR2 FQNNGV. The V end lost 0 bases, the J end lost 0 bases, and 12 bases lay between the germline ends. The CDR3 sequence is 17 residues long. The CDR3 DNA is TGTGCCAGCAGCTTAGATCCAGGTCTGCGCTCCTACAATGAGCAGTTCTTC. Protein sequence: CASSLDPGLRSYNEQFF.

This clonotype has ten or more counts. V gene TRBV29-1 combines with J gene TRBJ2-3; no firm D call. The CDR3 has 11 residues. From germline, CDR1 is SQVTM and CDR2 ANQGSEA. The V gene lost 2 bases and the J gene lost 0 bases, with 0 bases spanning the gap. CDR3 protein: CSVESTDTQYF. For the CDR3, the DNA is TGCAGCGTTGAAAGCACAGATACGCAGTATTTT.

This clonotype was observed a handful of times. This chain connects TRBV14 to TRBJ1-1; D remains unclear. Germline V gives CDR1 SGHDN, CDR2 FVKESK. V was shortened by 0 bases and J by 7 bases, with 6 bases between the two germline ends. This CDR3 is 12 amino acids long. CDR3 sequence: CASSQDQVEAFF. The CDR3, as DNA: TGTGCCAGCAGCCAAGATCAGGTTGAAGCTTTCTTT. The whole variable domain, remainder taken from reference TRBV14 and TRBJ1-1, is EAGVTQFPSHSVIEKGQTVTLRCDPISGHDNLYWYRRVMGKEIKFLLHFVKESKQDESGMPNNRFLAERTGGTYSTLKVQPAELEDSGVYFCASSQDQVEAFFGQGTRLTVV.

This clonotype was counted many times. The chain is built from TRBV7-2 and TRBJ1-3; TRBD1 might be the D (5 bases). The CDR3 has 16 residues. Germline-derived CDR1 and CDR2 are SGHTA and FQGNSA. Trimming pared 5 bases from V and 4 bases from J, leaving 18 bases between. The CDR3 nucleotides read TGTGCCAGCAGCCCTGAGGGGCGGGGCTCGGGAAACACCATATATTTT. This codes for CASSPEGRGSGNTIYF.

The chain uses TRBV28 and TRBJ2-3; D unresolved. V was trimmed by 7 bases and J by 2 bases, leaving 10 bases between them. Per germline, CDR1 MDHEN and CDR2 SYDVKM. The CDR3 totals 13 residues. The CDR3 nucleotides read TGTGCCAGCACCCCGCCCGCCACAGATACGCAGTATTTT. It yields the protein CASTPPATDTQYF.

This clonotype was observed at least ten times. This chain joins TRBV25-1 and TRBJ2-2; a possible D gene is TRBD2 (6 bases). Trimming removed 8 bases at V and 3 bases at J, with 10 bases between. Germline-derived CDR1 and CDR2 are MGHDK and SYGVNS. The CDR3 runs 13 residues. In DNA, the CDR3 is TGTGCCAGCCTAGGGACTTACACCGGGGAGCTGTTTTTT. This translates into CASLGTYTGELFF.

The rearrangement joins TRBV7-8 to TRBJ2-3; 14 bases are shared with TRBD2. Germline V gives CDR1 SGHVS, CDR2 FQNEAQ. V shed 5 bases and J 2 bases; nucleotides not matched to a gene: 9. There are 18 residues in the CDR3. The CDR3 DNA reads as TGTGCCAGCAGCGCCCGACTAGCGGGGGGGCCAGCCACAGATACGCAGTATTTT. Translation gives CASSARLAGGPATDTQYF.

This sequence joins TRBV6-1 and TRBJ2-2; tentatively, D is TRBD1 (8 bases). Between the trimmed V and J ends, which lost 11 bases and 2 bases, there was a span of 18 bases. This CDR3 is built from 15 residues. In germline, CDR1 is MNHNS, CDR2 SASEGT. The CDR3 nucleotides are TGTGCCTGCCAGCGGGACAGGTCAAACACCGGGGAGCTGTTTTTT. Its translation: CACQRDRSNTGELFF.

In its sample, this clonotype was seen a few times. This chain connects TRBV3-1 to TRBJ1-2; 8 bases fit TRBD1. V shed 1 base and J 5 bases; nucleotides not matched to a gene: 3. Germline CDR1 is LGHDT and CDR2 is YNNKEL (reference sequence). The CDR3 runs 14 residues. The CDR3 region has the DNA TGTGCCAGCAGCCAAGTGACAGGGGCGTATGGCTACACCTTC. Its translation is CASSQVTGAYGYTF.

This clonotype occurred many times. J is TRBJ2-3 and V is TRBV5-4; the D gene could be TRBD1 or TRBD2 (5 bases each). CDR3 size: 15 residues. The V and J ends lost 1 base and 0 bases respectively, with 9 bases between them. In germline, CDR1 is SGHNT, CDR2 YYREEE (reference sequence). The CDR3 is CASSLRWGSTDTQYF. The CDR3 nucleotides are TGTGCCAGCAGCTTGAGGTGGGGGAGCACAGATACGCAGTATTTT.

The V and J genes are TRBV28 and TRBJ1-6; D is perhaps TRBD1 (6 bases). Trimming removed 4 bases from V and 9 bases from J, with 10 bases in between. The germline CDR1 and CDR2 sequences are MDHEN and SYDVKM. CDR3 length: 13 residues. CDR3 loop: CASSSGHISPLHF. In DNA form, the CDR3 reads TGTGCCAGCAGTTCGGGACACATTTCACCCCTCCACTTT. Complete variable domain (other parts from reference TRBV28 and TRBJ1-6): DVKVTQSSRYLVKRTGEKVFLECVQDMDHENMFWYRQDPGLGLRLIYFSYDVKMKEKGDIPEGYSVSREKKERFSLILESASTNQTSMYLCASSSGHISPLHFGNGTRLTVT.

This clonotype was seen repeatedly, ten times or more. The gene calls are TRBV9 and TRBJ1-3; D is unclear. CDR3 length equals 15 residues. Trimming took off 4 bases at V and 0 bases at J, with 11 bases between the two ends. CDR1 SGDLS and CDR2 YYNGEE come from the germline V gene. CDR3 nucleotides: TGTGCCAGCAGCCCCACAGCCTACTCTGGAAACACCATATATTTT. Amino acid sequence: CASSPTAYSGNTIYF.

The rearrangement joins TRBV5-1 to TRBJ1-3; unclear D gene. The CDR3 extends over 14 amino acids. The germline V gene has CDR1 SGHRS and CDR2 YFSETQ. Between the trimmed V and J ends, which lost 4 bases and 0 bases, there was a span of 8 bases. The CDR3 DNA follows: TGCGCCAGCAGCAGCGAGAACTCTGGAAACACCATATATTTT. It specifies CASSSENSGNTIYF. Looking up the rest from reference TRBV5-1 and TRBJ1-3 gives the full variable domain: KAGVTQTPRYLIKTRGQQVTLSCSPISGHRSVSWYQQTPGQGLQFLFEYFSETQRNKGNFPGRFSGRQFSNSRSEMNVSTLELGDSALYLCASSSENSGNTIYFGEGSWLTVV.

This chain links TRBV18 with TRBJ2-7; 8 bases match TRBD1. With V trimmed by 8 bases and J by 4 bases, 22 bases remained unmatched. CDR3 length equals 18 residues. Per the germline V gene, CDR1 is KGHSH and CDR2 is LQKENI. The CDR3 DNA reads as TGTGCCAGCCACGGAGCAGGACAGGGAACCCCTGGGATGTACGAGCAGTACTTC. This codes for CASHGAGQGTPGMYEQYF.

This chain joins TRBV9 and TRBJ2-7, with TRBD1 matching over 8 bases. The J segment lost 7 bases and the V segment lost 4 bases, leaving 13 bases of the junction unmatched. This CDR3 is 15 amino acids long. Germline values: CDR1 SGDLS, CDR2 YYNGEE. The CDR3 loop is CASSRTGTGSREQYF. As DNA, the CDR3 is TGTGCCAGCAGCAGAACGGGGACAGGCTCTCGGGAGCAGTACTTC.

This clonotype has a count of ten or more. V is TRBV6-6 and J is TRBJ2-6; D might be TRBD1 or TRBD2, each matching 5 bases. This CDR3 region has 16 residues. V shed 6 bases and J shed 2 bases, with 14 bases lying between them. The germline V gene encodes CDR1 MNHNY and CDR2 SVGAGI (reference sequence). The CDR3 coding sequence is TGTGCCAGCAGCCCCGACGTGGGGGCTGGGGCCAACGTCCTGACTTTC. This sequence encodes CASSPDVGAGANVLTF.

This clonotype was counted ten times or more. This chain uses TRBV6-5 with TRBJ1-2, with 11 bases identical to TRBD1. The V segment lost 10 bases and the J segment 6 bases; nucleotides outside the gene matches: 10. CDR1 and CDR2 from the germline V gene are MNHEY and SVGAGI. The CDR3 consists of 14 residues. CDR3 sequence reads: CATHFGQGANGYTF. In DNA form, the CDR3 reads TGTGCCACCCACTTCGGACAGGGGGCTAATGGCTACACCTTC.